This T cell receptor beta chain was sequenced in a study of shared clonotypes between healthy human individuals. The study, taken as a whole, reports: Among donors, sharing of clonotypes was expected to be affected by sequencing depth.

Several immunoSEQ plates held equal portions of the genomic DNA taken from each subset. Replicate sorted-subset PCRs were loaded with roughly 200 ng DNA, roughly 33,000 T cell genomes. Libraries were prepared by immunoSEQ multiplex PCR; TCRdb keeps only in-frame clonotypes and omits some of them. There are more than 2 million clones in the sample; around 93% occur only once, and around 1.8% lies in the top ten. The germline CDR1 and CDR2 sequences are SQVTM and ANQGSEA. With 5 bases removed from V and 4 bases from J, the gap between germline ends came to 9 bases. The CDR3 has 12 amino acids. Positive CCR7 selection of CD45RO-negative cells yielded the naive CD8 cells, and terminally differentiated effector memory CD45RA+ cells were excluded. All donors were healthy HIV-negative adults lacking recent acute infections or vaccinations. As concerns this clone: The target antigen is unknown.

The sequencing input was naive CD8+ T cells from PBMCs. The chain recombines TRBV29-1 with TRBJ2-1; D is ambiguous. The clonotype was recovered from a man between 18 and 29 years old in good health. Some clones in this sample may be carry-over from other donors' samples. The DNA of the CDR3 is TGCAGCGTTATAGTTTCGTACAATGAGCAGTTCTTC. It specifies CSVIVSYNEQFF.